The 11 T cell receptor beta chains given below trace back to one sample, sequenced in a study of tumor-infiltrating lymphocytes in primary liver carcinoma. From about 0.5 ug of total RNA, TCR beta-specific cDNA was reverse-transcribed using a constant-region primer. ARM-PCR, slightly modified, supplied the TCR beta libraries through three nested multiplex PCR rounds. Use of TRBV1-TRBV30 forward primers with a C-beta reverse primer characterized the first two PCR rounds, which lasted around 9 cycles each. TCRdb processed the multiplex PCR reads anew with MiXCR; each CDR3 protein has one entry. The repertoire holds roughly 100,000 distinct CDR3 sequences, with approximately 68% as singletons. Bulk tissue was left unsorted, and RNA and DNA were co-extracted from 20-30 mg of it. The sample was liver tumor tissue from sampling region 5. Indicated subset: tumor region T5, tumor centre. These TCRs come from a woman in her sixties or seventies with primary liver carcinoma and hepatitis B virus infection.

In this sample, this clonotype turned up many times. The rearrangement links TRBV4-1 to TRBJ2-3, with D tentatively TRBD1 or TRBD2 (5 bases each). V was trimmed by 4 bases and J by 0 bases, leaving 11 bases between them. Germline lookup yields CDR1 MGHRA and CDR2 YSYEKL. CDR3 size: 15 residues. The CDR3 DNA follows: TGCGCCAGCAGCCTGGGACGCTCCAGCACAGATACGCAGTATTTT. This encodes CASSLGRSSTDTQYF.

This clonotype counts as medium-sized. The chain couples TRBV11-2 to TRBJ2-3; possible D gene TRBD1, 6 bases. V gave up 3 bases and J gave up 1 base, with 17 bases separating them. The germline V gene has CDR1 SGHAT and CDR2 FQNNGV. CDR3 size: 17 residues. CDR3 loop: CASSFFSGVMGTDTQYF. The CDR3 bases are TGTGCCAGCAGCTTTTTTTCAGGGGTAATGGGCACAGATACGCAGTATTTT.

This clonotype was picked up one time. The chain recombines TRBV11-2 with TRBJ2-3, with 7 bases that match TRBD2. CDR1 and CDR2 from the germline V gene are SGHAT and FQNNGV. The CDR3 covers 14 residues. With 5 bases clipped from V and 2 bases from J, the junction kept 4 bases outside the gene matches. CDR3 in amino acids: CASSTRLATDTQYF. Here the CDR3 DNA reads TGTGCCAGCAGCACCAGACTAGCCACAGATACGCAGTATTTT.

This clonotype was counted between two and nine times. The CDR3 DNA reads as TGTGCCAGCAGCTTAGCGAGCTCCCCTAGCACAGATACGCAGTATTTT. It specifies CASSLASSPSTDTQYF. The chain uses TRBV7-2 and TRBJ2-3; D is uncertain. The germline V gene encodes CDR1 SGHTA and CDR2 FQGNSA. The CDR3 has 16 amino acids. V lost 0 bases and J 0 bases, leaving 10 bases between the germline ends.

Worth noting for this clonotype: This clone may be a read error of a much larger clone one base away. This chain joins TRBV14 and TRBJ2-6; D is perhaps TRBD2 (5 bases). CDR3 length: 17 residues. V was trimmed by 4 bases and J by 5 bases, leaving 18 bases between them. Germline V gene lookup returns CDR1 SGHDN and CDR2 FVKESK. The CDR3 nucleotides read TGTGCCAGCAGCCGAGGCGGACGGGGTCTCCGGGCCAACGTCCTGACTTTC. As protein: CASSRGGRGLRANVLTF. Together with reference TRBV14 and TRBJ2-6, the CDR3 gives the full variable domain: EAGVTQFPSHSVIEKGQTVTLRCDPISGHDNLYWYRRVMGKEIKFLLHFVKESKQDESGMPNNRFLAERTGGTYSTLKVQPAELEDSGVYFCASSRGGRGLRANVLTFGAGSRLTVL.

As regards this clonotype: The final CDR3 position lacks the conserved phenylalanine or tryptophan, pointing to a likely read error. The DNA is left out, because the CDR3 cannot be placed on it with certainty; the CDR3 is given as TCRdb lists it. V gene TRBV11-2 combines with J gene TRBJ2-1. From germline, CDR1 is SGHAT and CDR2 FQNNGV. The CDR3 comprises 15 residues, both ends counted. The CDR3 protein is CASSLGGGSNNEEFS.

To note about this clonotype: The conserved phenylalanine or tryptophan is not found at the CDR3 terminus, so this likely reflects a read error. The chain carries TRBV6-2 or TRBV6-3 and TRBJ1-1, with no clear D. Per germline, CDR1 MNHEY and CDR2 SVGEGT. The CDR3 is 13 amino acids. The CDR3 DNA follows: TGTGCCAGTAGTTGGCGGAGAGACACTGAAGCTTTCCTT. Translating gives CASSWRRDTEAFL.

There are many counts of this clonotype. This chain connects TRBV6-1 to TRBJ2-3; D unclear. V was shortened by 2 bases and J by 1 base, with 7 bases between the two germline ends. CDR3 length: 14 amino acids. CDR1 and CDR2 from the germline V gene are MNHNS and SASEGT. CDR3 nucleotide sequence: TGTGCCAGCAGTGAACCGCAGGGCACAGATACGCAGTATTTT. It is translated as CASSEPQGTDTQYF.

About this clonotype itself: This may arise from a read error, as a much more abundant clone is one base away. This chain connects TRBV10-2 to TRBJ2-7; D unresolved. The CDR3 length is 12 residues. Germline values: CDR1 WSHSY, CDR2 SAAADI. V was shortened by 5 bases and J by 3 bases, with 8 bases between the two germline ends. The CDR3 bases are TGCGCCAGCAGTACGGGCGGCTACGAGCAGTACTTC. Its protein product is CASSTGGYEQYF.

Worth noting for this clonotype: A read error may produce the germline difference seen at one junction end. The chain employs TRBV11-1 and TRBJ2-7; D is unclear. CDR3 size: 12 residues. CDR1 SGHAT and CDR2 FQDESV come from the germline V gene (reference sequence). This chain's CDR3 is CVSSLDTKEQYF. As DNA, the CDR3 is TGTGTCAGCAGCTTAGACACGAAAGAGCAGTACTTC.

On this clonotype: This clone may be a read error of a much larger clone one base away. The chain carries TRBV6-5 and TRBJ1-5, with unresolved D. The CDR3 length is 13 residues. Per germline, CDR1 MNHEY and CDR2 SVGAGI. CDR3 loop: CASNYFPGQPQHF. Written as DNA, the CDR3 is TGTGCCAGCAATTACTTTCCCGGGCAGCCCCAGCATTTT.